The 25 T cell receptor beta chains presented below share a single source sample, sequenced in a study of OX40 agonist ivuxolimab in advanced cancers. Only in-frame clones appear in the TCRdb table, and some are missing; sequencing was by immunoSEQ multiplex PCR. The repertoire holds tens of thousands of clones, 65% to 85% seen once, with 3% to 4.5% in the top ten. Here the sequenced sample was CD4+ or CD8+ T cells sorted from blood, taken in a trial of the OX40 agonist ivuxolimab. These receptors were taken from an adult with an advanced solid tumor such as melanoma, head and neck, liver or kidney cancer.

This chain connects TRBV7-5 to TRBJ1-5. TRBV7-5 is an annotated pseudogene. This CDR3 is built from 17 residues. This chain's CDR3 is CARSTSRSTDSNQPQHF. Here the CDR3 DNA reads TGTGCCAGAAGCACAAGTCGGAGTACCGATAGCAATCAGCCCCAGCATTTT.

V usage is TRBV11-3 and J usage is TRBJ1-3; D may be TRBD1 (5 bases). V was clipped by 4 bases and J by 0 bases, with 19 bases between them. CDR3 length equals 18 residues. Germline CDR1 SGHNT, CDR2 YENEEA. CDR3 nucleotides: TGTGCCAGCAGCTCAAACCGGGACGGACAAGGCTCTGGAAACACCATATATTTT. It translates to CASSSNRDGQGSGNTIYF.

This sequence joins TRBV6-6 and TRBJ1-4; D perhaps matches TRBD1 (6 bases). V was cut by 5 bases and J by 6 bases, with 13 bases left in between. The CDR3 contains 14 residues. The germline V gene encodes CDR1 MNHNY and CDR2 SVGAGI (reference sequence). CDR3 region: CASSVVGGYEKLFF. For the CDR3, the DNA is TGTGCCAGCAGTGTCGTGGGGGGCTATGAAAAACTGTTTTTT.

The rearrangement links TRBV6-5 to TRBJ2-1, with D unclear. V dropped 4 bases and J dropped 6 bases, with 7 bases sitting between them. CDR1 is MNHEY, CDR2 SVGAGI, per germline. The CDR3 covers 12 residues. This chain's CDR3 is CASSSRPNEQFF. The CDR3 DNA sequence: TGTGCCAGCAGTTCGAGACCCAATGAGCAGTTCTTC.

This chain uses TRBV29-1 with TRBJ2-7; D is perhaps TRBD2 (6 bases). The CDR3 totals 13 residues. The germline gives CDR1 SQVTM, CDR2 ANQGSEA. V lost 3 bases and J lost 6, with 15 bases in between. As DNA, the CDR3 is TGCAGCGTTGATACGGGGGATGGGATCGAGCAGTACTTC. It encodes CSVDTGDGIEQYF.

The chain has TRBV30 and TRBJ1-6; maybe TRBD1 (5 bases). The CDR3 length is 16 residues. Trimming removed 1 base at V and 0 bases at J, with 10 bases between. The germline V gene has CDR1 GTSNPN and CDR2 SVGIG (reference sequence). The CDR3 DNA reads as TGTGCCTGGAGTGGGGGCACGAGCTCCTATAATTCACCCCTCCACTTT. Its protein is CAWSGGTSSYNSPLHF.

This chain uses TRBV6-1 with TRBJ1-1; no firm D call. Trimming took 6 bases from V and 1 from J, leaving 12 bases between them. Germline V gene sequence: CDR1 MNHNS, CDR2 SASEGT. The CDR3 has 14 residues. CDR3 protein: CASRRPNGNTEAFF. CDR3 in DNA: TGTGCCAGCAGGAGACCGAACGGGAACACTGAAGCTTTCTTT.

This rearrangement joins TRBV21-1 to TRBJ2-7; TRBD2, the table's D call, lacks a check against the DNA. TRBV21-1 is labeled a pseudogene. The CDR3 loop spans 19 amino acids. The chain's CDR3 is CASSKDPLGKRGPSYEQYF. The CDR3 DNA follows: TGTGCCAGCAGCAAAGACCCCCTAGGGAAGCGGGGCCCTTCCTACGAGCAGTACTTC.

This clone occurred once. The J gene is TRBJ1-3, the V gene TRBV4-3; D remains ambiguous. V lost 0 bases to trimming and J lost 4 bases, with 4 bases between them. Germline lookup yields CDR1 LGHNA and CDR2 YSLEER. This CDR3 comprises 13 residues. CDR3 nucleotides: TGCGCCAGCAGCCAAGACAGGGGAAACACCATATATTTT. It is translated as CASSQDRGNTIYF.

J is TRBJ1-1 and V is TRBV11-2; D remains unclear. With 5 bases removed from V and 0 bases from J, the gap between germline ends came to 10 bases. Germline CDR1 reads SGHAT; CDR2 reads FQNNGV. The CDR3 extends over 14 amino acids. The CDR3 sequence: CASSPFSLNTEAFF. CDR3 DNA: TGTGCCAGCAGCCCCTTCAGTTTGAACACTGAAGCTTTCTTT.

The CDR3: CASSYSRQTYEQYF. In DNA, the CDR3 is TGTGCCAGCAGTTACTCGCGGCAGACCTACGAGCAGTACTTC. The rearrangement joins TRBV6-5 to TRBJ2-7; D gene unclear. The CDR3 is 14 amino acids. V was cut by 0 bases and J by 2 bases, with 8 bases left in between. Germline assignment: CDR1 MNHEY and CDR2 SVGAGI.

The chain employs TRBV10-3 and TRBJ1-6, with TRBD1 matching over 9 bases. Germline V CDR1 and CDR2: ENHRY, SYGVKD. This CDR3 has 14 residues. The ends lost 6 bases at V and 10 bases at J; junction bases unmatched: 7. CDR3 coding DNA: TGTGCCATCAGGGGGGACAGGGATAGATCACCCCTCCACTTT. This sequence encodes CAIRGDRDRSPLHF.

The chain employs TRBV12-5 and TRBJ1-1; D possibly corresponds to TRBD1 (6 bases). With 3 bases removed from V and 5 bases from J, the gap between germline ends came to 16 bases. CDR3 length equals 15 residues. The germline CDR1 and CDR2 sequences are LGHNT and FRNRAP. The CDR3 nucleotides are TGTGCTAGTGGTTTTGACACAGGGAGGAAGACTGAAGCTTTCTTT. Translated, it gives CASGFDTGRKTEAFF.

The genes are TRBV30 and TRBJ1-1, with D unclear. V shed 1 base and J shed 3 bases, with 3 bases lying between them. The CDR3 covers 11 residues. The germline CDR1 and CDR2 sequences are GTSNPN and SVGIG (reference sequence). CDR3 nucleotide sequence: TGTGCCTGGAGTGGGGACACTGAAGCTTTCTTT. It translates to CAWSGDTEAFF.

This sequence joins TRBV2 and TRBJ2-7, with D tentatively TRBD2 (5 bases). Germline assignment: CDR1 SNHLY and CDR2 FYNNEI. The CDR3 loop spans 12 amino acids. The germline V and J ends were trimmed by 6 bases and 6 bases, with 12 bases remaining between them. The DNA of the CDR3 is TGTGCCAGCAGGTCGGAGGCTGGCGAGCAGTACTTC. This codes for CASRSEAGEQYF. The full variable domain, rest sourced from reference TRBV2 and TRBJ2-7, is EPEVTQTPSHQVTQMGQEVILRCVPISNHLYFYWYRQILGQKVEFLVSFYNNEISEKSEIFDDQFSVERPDGSNFTLKIRSTKLEDSAMYFCASRSEAGEQYFGPGTRLTVT.

This clone has a single count. The J gene is TRBJ1-1, the V gene TRBV30; TRBD1 is a possible D gene (5 bases). The CDR3 is 15 amino acids. Trimming pared 1 base from V and 4 bases from J, leaving 16 bases between. Looked up from germline, CDR1 is GTSNPN and CDR2 is SVGIG (reference sequence). This CDR3 is CAWSGQGGVVTEAFF. Written as DNA, the CDR3 is TGTGCCTGGAGTGGGCAGGGTGGAGTTGTCACTGAAGCTTTCTTT.

This clone was picked up a small number of times. Different DNA sequences within this sample yield the same CDR3. The chain recombines TRBV7-2 with TRBJ2-2; 7 bases line up with TRBD2. The CDR3 has 14 amino acids. Germline-derived CDR1 and CDR2 are SGHTA and FQGNSA. V lost 0 bases and J lost 5; bases outside the gene matches: 0. CDR3 coding DNA: TGTGCCAGCAGCTTAGCAGCGGGGACCGGGGAGCTGTTTTTT. It specifies CASSLAAGTGELFF.

The chain combines TRBV30 with TRBJ2-7; 10 bases match TRBD1. V trimming: 6 bases; J trimming: 7 bases; junction bases outside the gene matches: 12. The germline gives CDR1 GTSNPN, CDR2 SVGIG (reference sequence). The CDR3 has 14 residues. The CDR3 DNA reads TGTGCCTGCACAGTGGGACAGGGGAACCAGGAGCAGTACTTC. Amino acid sequence: CACTVGQGNQEQYF.

V gene TRBV5-1 combines with J gene TRBJ1-5; D remains unclear. Germline values: CDR1 SGHRS, CDR2 YFSETQ. This CDR3 has 16 amino acids. Trimming shortened V by 4 bases and J by 7 bases, and 21 bases separated the two germline ends. The CDR3 nucleotides are TGCGCCAGCAGCCCCATAGATGCTAGGGCTCGGCAGCCCCAGCATTTT. This translates into CASSPIDARARQPQHF.

The gene calls are TRBV19 and TRBJ1-1, with TRBD1 identical over 7 bases. This CDR3 region has 14 residues. J gave up 4 bases and V 6 bases, and 8 bases lay outside the gene matches. Germline CDR1 and CDR2: LNHDA and SQIVND (reference sequence). The CDR3 is CASRRQGGGTEAFF. The CDR3 nucleotides are TGTGCCAGTAGGCGACAGGGTGGGGGCACTGAAGCTTTCTTT.

The rearrangement uses TRBV5-1 and TRBJ1-3; D is unresolved. The germline V and J ends were trimmed by 0 bases and 0 bases, with 1 base remaining between them. Germline loops: CDR1 SGHRS, CDR2 YFSETQ. The CDR3 runs to 13 residues. CDR3 sequence (DNA): TGCGCCAGCAGCTTGGACTCTGGAAACACCATATATTTT. Translating it yields CASSLDSGNTIYF.

This rearrangement joins TRBV6-6 to TRBJ1-5; no reliable D call. Germline CDR1 MNHNY, CDR2 SVGAGI (reference sequence). The V end was cut by 0 bases, the J end by 0 bases, with 6 bases between. CDR3 length equals 15 residues. CDR3 nucleotides: TGTGCCAGCAGTTACTCCAGCAATAGCAATCAGCCCCAGCATTTT. Its protein is CASSYSSNSNQPQHF.

This sequence joins TRBV7-9 and TRBJ2-1, with a tentative D call TRBD1 (5 bases). Trimming removed 2 bases from V and 6 bases from J, with 14 bases in between. Germline V gene data show CDR1 as SEHNR and CDR2 as FQNEAQ (reference sequence). The CDR3 covers 15 residues. CDR3 DNA sequence: TGTGCCAGCAGCTTAATTTTAGGCAGGGCCAATGAGCAGTTCTTC. This gives the protein CASSLILGRANEQFF.

This rearrangement joins TRBV27 to TRBJ1-2; 9 bases align to TRBD1. The V segment lost 4 bases and the J segment 4 bases; nucleotides outside the gene matches: 7. CDR1 and CDR2 from the germline V gene are MNHEY and SMNVEV (reference sequence). This CDR3 has 15 residues. The CDR3 protein is CASSSNTGGGYGYTF. For the CDR3, the DNA is TGTGCCAGCAGTTCCAACACAGGGGGCGGCTATGGCTACACCTTC.

The J gene is TRBJ1-4, the V gene TRBV18; the D gene is possibly TRBD1 (6 bases). Trimming pared 3 bases from V and 4 bases from J, leaving 12 bases between. The V gene's germline CDR1 is KGHSH and CDR2 LQKENI. The CDR3 consists of 15 residues. CDR3 nucleotides: TGTGCCAGCTCACCTTCCGGACAGTATAATGAAAAACTGTTTTTT. Translated, it gives CASSPSGQYNEKLFF. Drawing the rest from reference TRBV18 and TRBJ1-4, the complete variable domain is NAGVMQNPRHLVRRRGQEARLRCSPMKGHSHVYWYRQLPEEGLKFMVYLQKENIIDESGMPKERFSAEFPKEGPSILRIQQVVRGDSAAYFCASSPSGQYNEKLFFGSGTQLSVL.